The subject of this entry is one T cell receptor (beta chain). The antigen this receptor binds is unknown. Base quality data are lacking; no much larger clone is found one base away. The sample originates from a study of control samples from healthy donors and cancer patients (dated by TCRdb to the early 2020s). Library preparation employed the immunoSEQ multiplex PCR assay. This immuneACCESS table, as held by TCRdb, lists in-frame sequences with V and J called but not all clones. Of the missing ones, under half trace to an unresolved V gene in checked studies; the others have no known cause. A total of around 75,000 clones appear in this sample, around 82% of them only once. 28% of the sample is taken by the ten largest. CDR1 and CDR2 are read off the germline V gene (reference sequence) as LGHDT and YNNKEL. V is trimmed back by 1 base and J by 0 bases, and the junction contains 9 bases that no gene match accounts for. The CDR3 sequence holds 20 residues, the cysteine and phenylalanine included. The retained sequence is limited to the CDR3, 60 bases, with the frame set at the first base.

Material: blood. The rearranged segments are TRBV3-1 (or the pseudogene TRBV3-2) and TRBJ2-6; a stretch of 10 junction bases matches TRBD2. The TCR was taken from a man aged 45-65 years in good health. The CDR3: CASSQVPSGGLSSGANVLTF. The nucleotides are TGTGCCAGCAGCCAAGTCCCTAGCGGGGGATTATCCTCTGGGGCCAACGTCCTGACTTTC.